The 4 T cell receptor beta chains in this list originate from one sample, sequenced in a study of technical replicates of blood from a handful of donors. The repertoire was sequenced with immunoSEQ multiplex PCR; TCRdb's copy has only in-frame clones and lacks some. Of tens of thousands of clones in the sample, 95% are singletons; the top ten hold roughly 0.24%. The material sequenced was T cells isolated from PBMCs. The receptor source for this set is a human donor in good health.

The chain is built from TRBV28 and TRBJ2-2; D is uncertain. The CDR3 extends over 13 amino acids. V lost 5 bases and J lost 9, with 13 bases in between. Germline V gene sequence: CDR1 MDHEN, CDR2 SYDVKM. The DNA of the CDR3 is TGTGCCAGCAGTCCGCGTCCGAGTCGGGAGCTGTTTTTT. This gives the protein CASSPRPSRELFF. Supplemented by reference TRBV28 and TRBJ2-2, the full variable domain reads DVKVTQSSRYLVKRTGEKVFLECVQDMDHENMFWYRQDPGLGLRLIYFSYDVKMKEKGDIPEGYSVSREKKERFSLILESASTNQTSMYLCASSPRPSRELFFGEGSRLTVL.

The rearrangement joins TRBV28 to TRBJ1-5, with D perhaps matching TRBD1 (5 bases). The V and J ends lost 4 bases and 3 bases respectively, with 10 bases between them. Germline V gene sequence: CDR1 MDHEN, CDR2 SYDVKM. There are 14 residues in the CDR3. The CDR3 DNA reads TGTGCCAGCAGTTACCCCAGGGCCAATCAGCCCCAGCATTTT. It yields the protein CASSYPRANQPQHF.

V gene TRBV5-4 combines with J gene TRBJ2-7, with TRBD1 matching over 9 bases. Germline CDR1 and CDR2: SGHNT and YYREEE (reference sequence). This CDR3 contains 14 residues. V was clipped by 0 bases and J by 5 bases; unmatched bases: 3. The CDR3 DNA is TGTGCCAGCAGCTTGGTACAGGGGGCCCACGAGCAGTACTTC. Translating it yields CASSLVQGAHEQYF.

The chain carries TRBV9 and TRBJ2-1; 14 bases are shared with TRBD2. CDR3 size: 15 residues. Germline loops: CDR1 SGDLS, CDR2 YYNGEE. J was trimmed by 8 bases and V by 5 bases; bases with no gene match: 6. CDR3 bases: TGTGCCAGCAGGACCGGGACTAGCGGGAGCTATGAGCAGTTCTTC. It translates to CASRTGTSGSYEQFF.